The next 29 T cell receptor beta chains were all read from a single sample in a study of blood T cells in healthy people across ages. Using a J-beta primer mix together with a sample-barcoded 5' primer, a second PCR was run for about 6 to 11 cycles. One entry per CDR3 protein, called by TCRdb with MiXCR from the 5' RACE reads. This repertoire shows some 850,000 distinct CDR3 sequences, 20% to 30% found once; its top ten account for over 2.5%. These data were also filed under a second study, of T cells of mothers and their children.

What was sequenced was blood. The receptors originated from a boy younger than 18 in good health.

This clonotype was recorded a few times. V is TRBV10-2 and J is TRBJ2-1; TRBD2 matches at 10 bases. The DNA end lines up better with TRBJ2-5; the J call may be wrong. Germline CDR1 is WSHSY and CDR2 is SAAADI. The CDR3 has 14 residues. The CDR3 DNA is TGCGCCAGCAGGAGCGGGGGGGCCGGAGAGACCCAGTACTTC. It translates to CASRSGGAGETQYF.

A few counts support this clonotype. CDR3 coding DNA: TGTGCCAGCAGCTTCCCGGAGTCCGGGGAGCTGTTTTTT. It is translated as CASSFPESGELFF. The gene calls are TRBV7-9 and TRBJ2-2; D uncertain. Germline V CDR1 and CDR2: SEHNR, FQNEAQ (reference sequence). Trimming pared 3 bases from V and 6 bases from J, leaving 8 bases between. The CDR3 spans 13 residues.

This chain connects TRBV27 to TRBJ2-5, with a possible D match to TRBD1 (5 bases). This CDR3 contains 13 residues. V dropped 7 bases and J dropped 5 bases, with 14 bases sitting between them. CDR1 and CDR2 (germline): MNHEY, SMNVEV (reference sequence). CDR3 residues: CASKRRADETQYF. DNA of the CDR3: TGTGCCAGCAAGCGCAGGGCCGATGAGACCCAGTACTTC.

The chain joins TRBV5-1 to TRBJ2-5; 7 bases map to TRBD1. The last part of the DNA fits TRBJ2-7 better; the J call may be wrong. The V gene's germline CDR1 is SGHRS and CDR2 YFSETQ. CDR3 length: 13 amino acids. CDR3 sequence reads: CASSLQGLREQYF. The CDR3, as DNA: TGCGCCAGCAGCTTACAGGGGCTACGCGAGCAGTACTTC.

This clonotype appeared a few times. The CDR3 is CSVRLETEAFF. In DNA, the CDR3 is TGCAGCGTGCGCCTGGAAACTGAAGCTTTCTTT. The chain joins TRBV29-1 to TRBJ1-1; D ambiguous. The ends were cut back, 6 bases at V and 5 bases at J, with 10 bases in the middle. Per germline, CDR1 SQVTM and CDR2 ANQGSEA. CDR3 length: 11 residues.

In DNA, the CDR3 is TGCGCCAGCAGCGCGGGTTACAGGGTCGGGGAGGAAAAACTGTTTTTT. Encoded protein: CASSAGYRVGEEKLFF. The chain is built from TRBV5-1 and TRBJ1-4, with a tentative D call TRBD1 (6 bases). The germline V gene has CDR1 SGHRS and CDR2 YFSETQ. CDR3 length: 16 amino acids. Trimming shortened V by 4 bases and J by 8 bases, and 21 bases separated the two germline ends.

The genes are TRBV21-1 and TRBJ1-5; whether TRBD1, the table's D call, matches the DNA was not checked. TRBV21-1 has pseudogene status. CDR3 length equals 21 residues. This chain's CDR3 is CASSKSLPGQGSLPSNQPQHF. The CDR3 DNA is TGTGCCAGCAGCAAATCCCTTCCGGGACAGGGGTCGCTTCCTAGCAATCAGCCCCAGCATTTT.

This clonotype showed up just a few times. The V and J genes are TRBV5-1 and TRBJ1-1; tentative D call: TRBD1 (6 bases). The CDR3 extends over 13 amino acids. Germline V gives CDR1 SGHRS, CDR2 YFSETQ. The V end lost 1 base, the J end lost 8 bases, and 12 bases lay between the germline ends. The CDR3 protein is CASSLWGQEEAFF. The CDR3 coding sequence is TGCGCCAGCAGCTTGTGGGGGCAGGAGGAAGCTTTCTTT.

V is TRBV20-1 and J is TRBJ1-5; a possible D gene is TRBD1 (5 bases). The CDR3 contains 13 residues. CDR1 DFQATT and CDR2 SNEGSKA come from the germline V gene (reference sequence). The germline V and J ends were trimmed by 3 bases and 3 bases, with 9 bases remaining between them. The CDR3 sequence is CSARAGNNQPQHF. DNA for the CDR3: TGCAGTGCTAGGGCAGGGAACAATCAGCCCCAGCATTTT.

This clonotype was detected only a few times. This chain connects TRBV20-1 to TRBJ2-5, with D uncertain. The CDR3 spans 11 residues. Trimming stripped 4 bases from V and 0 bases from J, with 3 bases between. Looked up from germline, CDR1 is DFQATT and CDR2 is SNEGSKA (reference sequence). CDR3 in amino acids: CSATDQETQYF. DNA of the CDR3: TGCAGTGCTACTGACCAAGAGACCCAGTACTTC.

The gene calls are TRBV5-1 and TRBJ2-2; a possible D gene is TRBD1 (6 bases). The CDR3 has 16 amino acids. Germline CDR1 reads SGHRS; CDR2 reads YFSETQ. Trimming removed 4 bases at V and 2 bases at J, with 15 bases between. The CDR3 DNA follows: TGCGCCAGCAGCCCCCCGGGACAAATAAACACCGGGGAGCTGTTTTTT. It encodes CASSPPGQINTGELFF. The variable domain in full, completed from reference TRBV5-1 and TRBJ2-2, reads KAGVTQTPRYLIKTRGQQVTLSCSPISGHRSVSWYQQTPGQGLQFLFEYFSETQRNKGNFPGRFSGRQFSNSRSEMNVSTLELGDSALYLCASSPPGQINTGELFFGEGSRLTVL.

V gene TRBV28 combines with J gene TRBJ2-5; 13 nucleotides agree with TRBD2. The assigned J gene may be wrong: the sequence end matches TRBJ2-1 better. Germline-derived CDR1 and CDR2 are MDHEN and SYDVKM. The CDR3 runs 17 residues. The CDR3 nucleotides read TGTGCCAGCAGTCCGAGACTAGCGGGGGGTCCCGGCAATGAGCAGTTCTTC. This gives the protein CASSPRLAGGPGNEQFF.

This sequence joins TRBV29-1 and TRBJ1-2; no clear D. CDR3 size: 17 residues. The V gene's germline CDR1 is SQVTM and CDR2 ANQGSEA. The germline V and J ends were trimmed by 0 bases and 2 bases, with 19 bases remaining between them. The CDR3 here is CSVEEGRVQALNYGYTF. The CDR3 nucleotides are TGCAGCGTTGAAGAAGGTCGGGTTCAAGCTCTCAACTATGGCTACACCTTC.

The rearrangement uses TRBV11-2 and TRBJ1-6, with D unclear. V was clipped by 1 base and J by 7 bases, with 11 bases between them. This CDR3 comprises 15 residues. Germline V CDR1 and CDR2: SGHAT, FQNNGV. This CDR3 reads CASSLAGLDNSPLHF. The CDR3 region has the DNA TGTGCCAGCAGCTTAGCGGGGTTGGACAATTCACCCCTCCACTTT. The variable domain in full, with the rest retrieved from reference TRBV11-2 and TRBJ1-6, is EAGVAQSPRYKIIEKRQSVAFWCNPISGHATLYWYQQILGQGPKLLIQFQNNGVVDDSQLPKDRFSAERLKGVDSTLKIQPAKLEDSAVYLCASSLAGLDNSPLHFGNGTRLTVT.

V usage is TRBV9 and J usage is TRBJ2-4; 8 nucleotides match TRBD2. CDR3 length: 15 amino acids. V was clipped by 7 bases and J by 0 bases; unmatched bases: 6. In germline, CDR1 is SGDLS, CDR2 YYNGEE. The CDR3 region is CASSPGGAAKNIQYF. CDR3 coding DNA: TGTGCCAGCTCCCCCGGGGGGGCAGCCAAAAACATTCAGTACTTC.

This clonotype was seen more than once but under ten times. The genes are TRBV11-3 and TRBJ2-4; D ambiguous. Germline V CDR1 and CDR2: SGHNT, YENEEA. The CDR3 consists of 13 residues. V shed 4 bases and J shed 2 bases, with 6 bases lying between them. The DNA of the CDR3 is TGTGCCAGCAGCTCGTCGTCCAAAAACATTCAGTACTTC. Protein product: CASSSSSKNIQYF.

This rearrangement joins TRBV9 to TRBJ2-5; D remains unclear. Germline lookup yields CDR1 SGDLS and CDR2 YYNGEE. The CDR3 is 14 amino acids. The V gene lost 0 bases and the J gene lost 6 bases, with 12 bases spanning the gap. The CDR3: CASSVGGSRKTQYF. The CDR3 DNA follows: TGTGCCAGCAGCGTAGGGGGTAGCAGGAAGACCCAGTACTTC.

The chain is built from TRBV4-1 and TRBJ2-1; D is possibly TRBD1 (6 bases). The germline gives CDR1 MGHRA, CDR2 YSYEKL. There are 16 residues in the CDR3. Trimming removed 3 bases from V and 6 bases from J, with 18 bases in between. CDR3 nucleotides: TGCGCCAGCAGCCAGTCTGACACCCTAGGGGGCAATGAGCAGTTCTTC. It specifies CASSQSDTLGGNEQFF.

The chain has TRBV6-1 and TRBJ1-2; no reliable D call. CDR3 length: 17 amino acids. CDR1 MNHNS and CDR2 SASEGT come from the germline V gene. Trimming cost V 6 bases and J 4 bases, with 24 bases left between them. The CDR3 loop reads CASSSSGIAFLSYGYTF. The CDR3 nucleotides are TGTGCCAGCAGCTCTAGTGGTATTGCCTTCCTTTCCTATGGCTACACCTTC.

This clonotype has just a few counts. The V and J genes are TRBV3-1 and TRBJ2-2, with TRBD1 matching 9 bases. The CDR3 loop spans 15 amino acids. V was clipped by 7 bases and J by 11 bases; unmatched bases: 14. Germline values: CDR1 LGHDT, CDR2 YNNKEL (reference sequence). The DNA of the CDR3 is TGTGCCAGCAAAAACCCGGGACAGGGATTTGGAGAGCTGTTTTTT. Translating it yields CASKNPGQGFGELFF.

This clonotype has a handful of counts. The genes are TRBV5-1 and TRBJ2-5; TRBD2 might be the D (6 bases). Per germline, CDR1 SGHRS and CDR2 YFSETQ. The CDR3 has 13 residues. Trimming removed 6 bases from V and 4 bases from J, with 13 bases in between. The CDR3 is CASTEGDVETQYF. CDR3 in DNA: TGCGCCAGCACGGAGGGCGATGTAGAGACCCAGTACTTC.

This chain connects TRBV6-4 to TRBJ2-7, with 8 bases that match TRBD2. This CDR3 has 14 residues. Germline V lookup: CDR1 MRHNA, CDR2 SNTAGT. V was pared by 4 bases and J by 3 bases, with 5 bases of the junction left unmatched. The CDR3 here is CASSAGGEDYEQYF. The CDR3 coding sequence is TGTGCCAGCAGTGCCGGGGGGGAAGACTACGAGCAGTACTTC.

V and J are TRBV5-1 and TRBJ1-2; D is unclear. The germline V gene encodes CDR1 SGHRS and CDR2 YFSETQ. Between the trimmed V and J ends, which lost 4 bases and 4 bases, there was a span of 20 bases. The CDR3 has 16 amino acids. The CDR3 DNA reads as TGCGCCAGCAGCCCCCAATCGGGAGCCCTAGTCTATGGCTACACCTTC. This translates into CASSPQSGALVYGYTF.

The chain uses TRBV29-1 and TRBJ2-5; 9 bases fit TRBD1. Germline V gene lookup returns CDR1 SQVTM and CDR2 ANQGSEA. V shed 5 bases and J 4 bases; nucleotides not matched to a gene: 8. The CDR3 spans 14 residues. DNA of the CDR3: TGCAGCGTTCCACAGGGGGCGAGTTCAGAGACCCAGTACTTC. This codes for CSVPQGASSETQYF.

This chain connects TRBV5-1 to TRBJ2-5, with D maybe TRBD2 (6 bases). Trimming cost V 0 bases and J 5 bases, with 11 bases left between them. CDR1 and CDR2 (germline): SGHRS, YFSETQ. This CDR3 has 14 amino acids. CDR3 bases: TGCGCCAGCAGCTTGGATACAGGAGGGGAGACCCAGTACTTC. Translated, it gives CASSLDTGGETQYF.

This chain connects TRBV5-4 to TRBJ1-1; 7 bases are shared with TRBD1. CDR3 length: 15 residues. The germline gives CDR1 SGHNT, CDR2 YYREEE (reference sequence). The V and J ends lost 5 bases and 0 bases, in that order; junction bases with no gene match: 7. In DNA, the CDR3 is TGTGCCAGCAGACCGGGACAGACTATGAACACTGAAGCTTTCTTT. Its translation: CASRPGQTMNTEAFF.

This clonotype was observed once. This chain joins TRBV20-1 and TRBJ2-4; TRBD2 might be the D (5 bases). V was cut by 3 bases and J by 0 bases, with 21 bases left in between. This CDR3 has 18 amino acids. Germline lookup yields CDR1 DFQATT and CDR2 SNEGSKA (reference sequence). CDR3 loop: CSARDEYTGISAKNIQYF. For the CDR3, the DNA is TGCAGTGCTAGGGATGAGTACACCGGGATTTCAGCCAAAAACATTCAGTACTTC.

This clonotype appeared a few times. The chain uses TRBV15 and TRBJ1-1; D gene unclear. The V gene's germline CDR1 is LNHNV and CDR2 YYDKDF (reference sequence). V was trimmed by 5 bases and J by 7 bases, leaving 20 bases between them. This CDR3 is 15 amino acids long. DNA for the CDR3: TGTGCCACCAGCCCCTTTGCGCAGCTTCGGTATGAAGCTTTCTTT. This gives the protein CATSPFAQLRYEAFF. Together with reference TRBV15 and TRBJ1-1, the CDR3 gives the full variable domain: DAMVIQNPRYQVTQFGKPVTLSCSQTLNHNVMYWYQQKSSQAPKLLFHYYDKDFNNEADTPDNFQSRRPNTSFCFLDIRSPGLGDTAMYLCATSPFAQLRYEAFFGQGTRLTVV.

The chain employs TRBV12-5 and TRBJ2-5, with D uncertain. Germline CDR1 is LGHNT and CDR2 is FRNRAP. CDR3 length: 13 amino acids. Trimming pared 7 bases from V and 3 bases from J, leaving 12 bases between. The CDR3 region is CASALGVEETQYF. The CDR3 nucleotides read TGTGCTAGTGCCTTAGGAGTTGAAGAGACCCAGTACTTC. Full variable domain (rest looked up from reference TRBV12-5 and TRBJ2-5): DARVTQTPRHKVTEMGQEVTMRCQPILGHNTVFWYRQTMMQGLELLAYFRNRAPLDDSGMPKDRFSAEMPDATLATLKIQPSEPRDSAVYFCASALGVEETQYFGPGTRLLVL.